The rows below give T cell receptor beta chains drawn from one sample of a study of PD-1 blockade in mismatch repair-deficient tumors. The table came from immunoSEQ multiplex PCR; TCRdb's copy has only in-frame clones and leaves some out. The sample lists 90,000 to 120,000 clones; 82% were seen once. Sequenced material: peripheral blood, taken approximately 35 weeks after starting pembrolizumab. Receptors were obtained from an adult with mismatch repair-deficient cancer. CDR3s include the opening cysteine and the closing phenylalanine or tryptophan. Each record gives: CDR3 protein, CDR3 DNA, V gene, clone size, J gene, D gene. The D gene is left open where the match is weak. The size field is filled for only some rows; it gives once, few, many or a size class.

cdr3_aa: CASSFTGDTIYF; cdr3_nt: TGTGCCAGCAGCTTCACGGGGGACACCATATATTTT; v_call: TRBV5-6; clone_size: NA; j_call: TRBJ1-3; d_call: NA
cdr3_aa: CASSANRDRETQYF; cdr3_nt: TGTGCCAGCAGCGCGAACCGGGACAGAGAGACCCAGTACTTC; v_call: TRBV9; clone_size: NA; j_call: TRBJ2-5; d_call: TRBD1
cdr3_aa: CASSLERLWYGNTIYF; cdr3_nt: TGTGCCAGCAGCTTAGAGAGGCTTTGGTACGGAAACACCATATATTTT; v_call: TRBV11-2; clone_size: NA; j_call: TRBJ1-3; d_call: NA
cdr3_aa: CASTASGSGGGQETQYF; cdr3_nt: TGTGCCAGTACCGCTAGCGGGAGTGGTGGCGGGCAAGAGACCCAGTACTTC; v_call: TRBV19; clone_size: few; j_call: TRBJ2-5; d_call: TRBD2
cdr3_aa: CASSLKAGPFYEQYF; cdr3_nt: TGTGCCAGCAGTTTAAAGGCAGGGCCCTTCTACGAGCAGTACTTC; v_call: TRBV27; clone_size: NA; j_call: TRBJ2-7; d_call: NA
cdr3_aa: CASSYSVGADQPQHF; cdr3_nt: TGTGCCAGCAGTTACTCGGTCGGTGCGGATCAGCCCCAGCATTTT; v_call: TRBV6-5; clone_size: NA; j_call: TRBJ1-5; d_call: NA
cdr3_aa: CASNPTVNTEAFF; cdr3_nt: TGTGCCAGTAACCCGACAGTGAACACTGAAGCTTTCTTT; v_call: TRBV19; clone_size: NA; j_call: TRBJ1-1; d_call: NA
cdr3_aa: CASSSAGTGLTAYEQYF; cdr3_nt: TGTGCCAGTAGTAGCGCCGGGACAGGTTTGACCGCCTACGAGCAGTACTTC; v_call: TRBV19; clone_size: NA; j_call: TRBJ2-7; d_call: TRBD1
cdr3_aa: CASTISGRDTDTQYF; cdr3_nt: TGCGCCAGCACCATTAGCGGGAGGGACACAGATACGCAGTATTTT; v_call: TRBV4-1; clone_size: NA; j_call: TRBJ2-3; d_call: TRBD2
cdr3_aa: CASSWPYTNTEAFF; cdr3_nt: TGTGCCAGCAGTTGGCCGTACACTAACACTGAAGCTTTCTTT; v_call: TRBV28; clone_size: NA; j_call: TRBJ1-1; d_call: NA
cdr3_aa: CASSFTASGVPYNEQFF; cdr3_nt: TGCGCCAGCAGCTTTACGGCTAGCGGGGTCCCCTACAATGAGCAGTTCTTC; v_call: TRBV5-1; clone_size: NA; j_call: TRBJ2-1; d_call: TRBD2
cdr3_aa: CASSLGASGRTGGPYEQYF; cdr3_nt: TGTGCCAGCAGCTTAGGTGCCAGCGGGAGGACCGGAGGACCCTACGAGCAGTACTTC; v_call: TRBV11-2; clone_size: NA; j_call: TRBJ2-7; d_call: TRBD2
cdr3_aa: CAWSRTGDQPQHF; cdr3_nt: TGTGCCTGGAGTCGGACAGGCGATCAGCCCCAGCATTTT; v_call: TRBV30; clone_size: once; j_call: TRBJ1-5; d_call: TRBD1
cdr3_aa: CASSLGGGYGYTF; cdr3_nt: TGTGCCAGCAGTTTGGGGGGGGGCTATGGCTACACCTTC; v_call: TRBV27; clone_size: NA; j_call: TRBJ1-2; d_call: NA
cdr3_aa: CASSSYTGNTEAFF; cdr3_nt: TGTGCCAGCAGTAGTTATACGGGGAACACTGAAGCTTTCTTT; v_call: TRBV6-5; clone_size: NA; j_call: TRBJ1-1; d_call: NA
cdr3_aa: CASSPQGNEQFF; cdr3_nt: TGTGCCAGCTCACCACAGGGGAATGAGCAGTTCTTC; v_call: TRBV18; clone_size: NA; j_call: TRBJ2-1; d_call: NA
cdr3_aa: CASSLDRTSGYEQYF; cdr3_nt: TGTGCCAGCAGCTTAGACCGGACTAGCGGGTACGAGCAGTACTTC; v_call: TRBV11-1; clone_size: NA; j_call: TRBJ2-7; d_call: TRBD2
cdr3_aa: CASSYTTGGRGNIQYF; cdr3_nt: TGTGCCAGCAGCTACACCACAGGGGGACGTGGAAACATTCAGTACTTC; v_call: TRBV5-6; clone_size: NA; j_call: TRBJ2-4; d_call: TRBD1
cdr3_aa: CASSLGLAGGAWVSDEQFF; cdr3_nt: TGCGCCAGCAGCTTGGGATTAGCGGGAGGGGCCTGGGTTAGCGATGAGCAGTTCTTC; v_call: TRBV5-1; clone_size: NA; j_call: TRBJ2-1; d_call: TRBD2
cdr3_aa: CASSFRTGTYEQYF; cdr3_nt: TGCGCCAGCAGCTTTAGGACAGGGACCTACGAGCAGTACTTC; v_call: TRBV5-1; clone_size: NA; j_call: TRBJ2-7; d_call: TRBD1
cdr3_aa: CASSPSGLAGGTQYF; cdr3_nt: TGTGCCAGCAGCCCCTCAGGTCTAGCGGGAGGAACGCAGTATTTT; v_call: TRBV7-9; clone_size: NA; j_call: TRBJ2-3; d_call: TRBD2
cdr3_aa: CASSQGLNTIYF; cdr3_nt: TGTGCCAGCAGTCAGGGTTTAAACACCATATATTTT; v_call: TRBV25-1; clone_size: once; j_call: TRBJ1-3; d_call: NA
cdr3_aa: CASSSIAGGPEDTQYF; cdr3_nt: TGTGCCAGCAGCTCAATAGCGGGAGGGCCTGAAGATACGCAGTATTTT; v_call: TRBV5-4; clone_size: NA; j_call: TRBJ2-3; d_call: TRBD2
cdr3_aa: CASSLVGPNTEAFF; cdr3_nt: TGTGCCAGCAGCTTAGTTGGCCCGAACACTGAAGCTTTCTTT; v_call: TRBV7-9; clone_size: NA; j_call: TRBJ1-1; d_call: NA
cdr3_aa: CASSGTSGRLNEQFF; cdr3_nt: TGTGCCAGCAGTGGGACTAGCGGGAGGCTCAATGAGCAGTTCTTC; v_call: TRBV9; clone_size: few; j_call: TRBJ2-1; d_call: TRBD2
cdr3_aa: CASSLIGTSGSTDTQYF; cdr3_nt: TGTGCCAGCAGCTTAATTGGGACTAGCGGGAGCACAGATACGCAGTATTTT; v_call: TRBV7-3; clone_size: NA; j_call: TRBJ2-3; d_call: TRBD2
cdr3_aa: CASSSDFNYGYTF; cdr3_nt: TGTGCCAGCAGCTCCGACTTTAACTATGGCTACACCTTC; v_call: TRBV7-6; clone_size: NA; j_call: TRBJ1-2; d_call: NA
cdr3_aa: CASSGDWTGGGYGYTF; cdr3_nt: TGTGCCAGCAGTGGGGATTGGACGGGTGGCGGCTATGGCTACACCTTC; v_call: TRBV27; clone_size: NA; j_call: TRBJ1-2; d_call: NA
cdr3_aa: CASSLRSRTGGVDTQYF; cdr3_nt: TGTGCCAGCAGCTTGAGGTCCCGGACAGGGGGCGTGGATACGCAGTATTTT; v_call: TRBV5-5; clone_size: once; j_call: TRBJ2-3; d_call: TRBD1
cdr3_aa: CSVEDRGKGTYEQYF; cdr3_nt: TGCAGCGTTGAAGATAGGGGGAAGGGCACCTACGAGCAGTACTTC; v_call: TRBV29-1; clone_size: NA; j_call: TRBJ2-7; d_call: NA
cdr3_aa: CASSALVAGGGSEQFF; cdr3_nt: TGTGCCAGCTCAGCCCTGGTAGCGGGAGGCGGTAGTGAGCAGTTCTTC; v_call: TRBV18; clone_size: NA; j_call: TRBJ2-1; d_call: TRBD2
cdr3_aa: CASSPGQGRQTQYF; cdr3_nt: TGTGCCAGCAGCCCCGGACAGGGGAGACAGACCCAGTACTTC; v_call: TRBV7-3; clone_size: NA; j_call: TRBJ2-5; d_call: TRBD1
cdr3_aa: CASSLGTGATYEQYF; cdr3_nt: TGCGCCAGCAGCTTGGGGACAGGGGCAACCTACGAGCAGTACTTC; v_call: TRBV5-1; clone_size: NA; j_call: TRBJ2-7; d_call: TRBD1
cdr3_aa: CASSTGTSGLTDTQYF; cdr3_nt: TGCGCCAGCAGCACAGGGACTAGCGGACTGACAGATACGCAGTATTTT; v_call: TRBV5-1; clone_size: NA; j_call: TRBJ2-3; d_call: TRBD2
cdr3_aa: CASSQDPYEQYF; cdr3_nt: TGCGCCAGCAGCCAAGATCCCTACGAGCAGTACTTC; v_call: TRBV4-3; clone_size: few; j_call: TRBJ2-7; d_call: NA
cdr3_aa: CASSLTGLQGTQYF; cdr3_nt: TGTGCCAGCAGTTTAACCGGACTACAAGGGACCCAGTACTTC; v_call: TRBV7-9; clone_size: once; j_call: TRBJ2-5; d_call: NA
cdr3_aa: CASSRDYSYEQYF; cdr3_nt: TGTGCCAGCAGCCGGGACTACTCCTACGAGCAGTACTTC; v_call: TRBV7-9; clone_size: NA; j_call: TRBJ2-7; d_call: TRBD2
cdr3_aa: CAWSEGGAYNEQFF; cdr3_nt: TGTGCCTGGAGCGAAGGGGGCGCGTACAATGAGCAGTTCTTC; v_call: TRBV30; clone_size: NA; j_call: TRBJ2-1; d_call: TRBD1
cdr3_aa: CASSFPPHGAGTDTQYF; cdr3_nt: TGTGCCAGCAGCTTCCCCCCCCACGGGGCTGGGACAGATACGCAGTATTTT; v_call: TRBV7-8; clone_size: NA; j_call: TRBJ2-3; d_call: NA
cdr3_aa: CASSHPGEGPDTQYF; cdr3_nt: TGCGCCAGCAGCCATCCGGGAGAGGGCCCAGATACGCAGTATTTT; v_call: TRBV4-1; clone_size: few; j_call: TRBJ2-3; d_call: NA
cdr3_aa: CASSLRGATHEQYF; cdr3_nt: TGTGCCAGCAGTCTCCGGGGGGCAACCCACGAGCAGTACTTC; v_call: TRBV2; clone_size: NA; j_call: TRBJ2-7; d_call: NA
cdr3_aa: CASSLRGSVSYEQYF; cdr3_nt: TGCGCCAGCAGCTTGAGGGGTAGCGTCTCCTACGAGCAGTACTTC; v_call: TRBV5-1; clone_size: NA; j_call: TRBJ2-7; d_call: NA
cdr3_aa: CASSIDLSASKNIQYF; cdr3_nt: TGTGCCAGTAGTATAGATCTGAGCGCGTCCAAAAACATTCAGTACTTC; v_call: TRBV19; clone_size: NA; j_call: TRBJ2-4; d_call: NA
cdr3_aa: CATSPAGGRGDTQYF; cdr3_nt: TGTGCCACCTCACCAGCGGGAGGGCGGGGAGATACGCAGTATTTT; v_call: TRBV6-1; clone_size: NA; j_call: TRBJ2-3; d_call: TRBD2
cdr3_aa: CASSEAQTGTYQETQYF; cdr3_nt: TGTGCCAGCAGTGAAGCCCAAACCGGGACGTACCAAGAGACCCAGTACTTC; v_call: TRBV6-1; clone_size: NA; j_call: TRBJ2-5; d_call: NA
cdr3_aa: CASSLEGSNNEKLFF; cdr3_nt: TGTGCCAGCAGCTTAGAGGGGTCCAATAATGAAAAACTGTTTTTT; v_call: TRBV7-9; clone_size: NA; j_call: TRBJ1-4; d_call: NA
cdr3_aa: CASSYAPSAGELFF; cdr3_nt: TGTGCCAGCAGTTACGCGCCTAGCGCCGGGGAGCTGTTTTTT; v_call: TRBV6-5; clone_size: NA; j_call: TRBJ2-2; d_call: NA
cdr3_aa: CASSRGGTDTQYF; cdr3_nt: TGTGCCAGCAGCCGTGGTGGGACAGATACGCAGTATTTT; v_call: TRBV9; clone_size: NA; j_call: TRBJ2-3; d_call: NA
cdr3_aa: CASSETRRYEQYF; cdr3_nt: TGTGCCAGCAGTGAGACTAGAAGGTACGAGCAGTACTTC; v_call: TRBV6-5; clone_size: NA; j_call: TRBJ2-7; d_call: NA
cdr3_aa: CASSSYQGPGANVLTF; cdr3_nt: TGTGCCAGCAGTTCCTATCAGGGGCCCGGGGCCAACGTCCTGACTTTC; v_call: TRBV27; clone_size: NA; j_call: TRBJ2-6; d_call: NA